A single sample gave rise to the 24 T cell receptor beta chains below, sequenced in a study of post-analysis software for immune sequencing data. Unique molecular identifiers had been added to the TCR beta cDNA libraries. One entry per CDR3 protein, called by TCRdb with MiXCR from the PCR reads. The profile covers 650,000 to 900,000 distinct CDR3 sequences, with about 45% appearing a single time and just under 5% taken by the ten largest. Whole-study findings and limits: Elevated frequency relative to controls characterized 4 or 5 TRBV segments in patients, TRBV5-6, TRBV5-1 and TRBV20-1 among them.

Their antigen targets remain unknown. The sample taken for sequencing was blood. Receptor source: a girl between 5 and 17 years old with multiple sclerosis.

This rearrangement joins TRBV27 to TRBJ1-1; 8 bases agree with TRBD1. This CDR3 contains 13 residues. The trim removed 7 bases at V and 1 base at J, leaving 2 bases unmatched. The germline CDR1 and CDR2 sequences are MNHEY and SMNVEV (reference sequence). CDR3 residues: CASNTGGNTEAFF. For the CDR3, the DNA is TGTGCCAGCAACACAGGGGGGAACACTGAAGCTTTCTTT.

The CDR3 DNA follows: TGCAGTGCTAGTACGCGGGATCCCTCCTACGAGCAGTACTTC. Protein: CSASTRDPSYEQYF. The rearrangement links TRBV20-1 to TRBJ2-7, with D possibly matching TRBD2 (6 bases). Germline lookup yields CDR1 DFQATT and CDR2 SNEGSKA (reference sequence). The CDR3 loop spans 14 amino acids. V shed 3 bases and J shed 0 bases, with 12 bases lying between them.

The sample holds a few counts of this clonotype. The CDR3 region has the DNA TGTGCCAGCTCACCAGGCGCCCATACCCTCACAGATACGCAGTATTTT. It translates to CASSPGAHTLTDTQYF. The gene calls are TRBV18 and TRBJ2-3; no reliable D call. The germline gives CDR1 KGHSH, CDR2 LQKENI. The CDR3 spans 16 residues. With 2 bases removed from V and 2 bases from J, the gap between germline ends came to 14 bases.

This clonotype was seen only a few times. The chain has TRBV9 and TRBJ2-1, with 10 bases that match TRBD2. CDR3 length: 18 amino acids. J was trimmed by 4 bases and V by 3 bases; bases with no gene match: 13. Germline CDR1 is SGDLS and CDR2 is YYNGEE. Here the CDR3 DNA reads TGTGCCAGCAGCGGAGGAGGAAATAGCGGGGGGATATACAATGAGCAGTTCTTC. This sequence encodes CASSGGGNSGGIYNEQFF.

This chain joins TRBV29-1 and TRBJ2-3; D assignment may be TRBD1 or TRBD2 (5 bases each). The CDR3 has 14 amino acids. In germline, CDR1 is SQVTM, CDR2 ANQGSEA. V gave up 1 base and J gave up 2 bases, with 10 bases separating them. CDR3: CSVEGAGTTDTQYF. The CDR3 DNA follows: TGCAGCGTTGAAGGGGCAGGGACCACAGATACGCAGTATTTT.

This CDR3 is CSARVQGAGNQPQHF. For the CDR3, the DNA is TGCAGTGCTAGAGTACAGGGGGCCGGCAATCAGCCCCAGCATTTT. The chain joins TRBV20-1 to TRBJ1-5, with TRBD1 matching 9 bases. With V trimmed by 1 base and J by 2 bases, 3 bases remained unmatched. The CDR3 runs 15 residues. Germline V gene lookup returns CDR1 DFQATT and CDR2 SNEGSKA (reference sequence).

The sample holds a few counts of this clonotype. The chain carries TRBV27 and TRBJ2-4, with D possibly TRBD2 on 5 matching bases. Trimming cost V 6 bases and J 1 base, with 10 bases left between them. This CDR3 contains 14 residues. Germline-derived CDR1 and CDR2 are MNHEY and SMNVEV (reference sequence). DNA of the CDR3: TGTGCCAGCAGCCCACTAGGTGCCAAAAACATTCAGTACTTC. Amino acid sequence: CASSPLGAKNIQYF.

The table lists this clonotype with a few counts. V gene TRBV6-2 or TRBV6-3 combines with J gene TRBJ1-2, with D perhaps TRBD1 (6 bases). Trimming stripped 7 bases from V and 4 bases from J, with 16 bases between. This CDR3 has 14 amino acids. Germline values: CDR1 MNHEY, CDR2 SVGEGT. The CDR3 reads CASTPLEGVYGYTF. CDR3 DNA sequence: TGTGCCAGCACCCCGTTGGAGGGGGTCTATGGCTACACCTTC.

This clonotype was observed a handful of times. The chain carries TRBV20-1 and TRBJ1-2, with D tentatively TRBD1 (5 bases). With 1 base removed from V and 0 bases from J, the gap between germline ends came to 12 bases. This CDR3 is built from 15 residues. CDR1 and CDR2 from the germline V gene are DFQATT and SNEGSKA (reference sequence). CDR3 amino acids: CSARVAGRTNYGYTF. CDR3 DNA: TGCAGTGCTAGAGTGGCAGGGCGTACTAACTATGGCTACACCTTC.

Note on this clonotype: The CDR3 ends on some other residue instead of the conserved phenylalanine or tryptophan, so this is likely a read error. V gene TRBV7-2 combines with J gene TRBJ1-2, with D unclear. The CDR3 consists of 14 residues. Germline V gene sequence: CDR1 SGHTA, CDR2 FQGNSA. The V and J ends lost 1 base and 0 bases respectively, with 6 bases between them. CDR3: CASSLGTSNYGYTV. The CDR3 region has the DNA TGTGCCAGCAGCTTAGGCACGTCTAACTATGGCTACACCGTC.

CDR3 sequence: CASEQGNEKLFF. In nucleotides, the CDR3 is TGTGCCAGCGAACAGGGGAATGAAAAACTGTTTTTT. The chain employs TRBV2 and TRBJ1-4, with 7 bases aligning to TRBD1. CDR1 is SNHLY and CDR2 is FYNNEI in the germline V gene. The CDR3 loop spans 12 amino acids. With V trimmed by 8 bases and J by 5 bases, 2 bases remained unmatched.

This chain uses TRBV9 with TRBJ2-3; D possibly corresponds to TRBD2 (6 bases). Germline V gene lookup returns CDR1 SGDLS and CDR2 YYNGEE. Trimming removed 9 bases at V and 2 bases at J, with 10 bases between. The CDR3 has 12 amino acids. The CDR3 region has the DNA TGTGCCACGGGGGTGATCACAGATACGCAGTATTTT. As protein: CATGVITDTQYF.

The chain combines TRBV12-3 or TRBV12-4 with TRBJ2-1; D is unresolved. The CDR3 is 13 amino acids. The V gene lost 4 bases and the J gene lost 4 bases, with 8 bases spanning the gap. As DNA, the CDR3 is TGTGCCAGCAGTTGGACGCAGTACAATGAGCAGTTCTTC. Amino acid sequence: CASSWTQYNEQFF.

The V gene is TRBV18, the J gene TRBJ1-2; D is undetermined. This CDR3 contains 15 residues. V lost 6 bases to trimming and J lost 4 bases, with 18 bases between them. Germline values: CDR1 KGHSH, CDR2 LQKENI. This chain's CDR3 is CASSEEAGRSYGYTF. The CDR3 DNA follows: TGTGCCAGCTCCGAGGAGGCAGGTCGATCCTATGGCTACACCTTC.

This clonotype appeared a few times. The CDR3 protein is CSVETGNVGKNIQYF. CDR3 in DNA: TGCAGCGTTGAAACAGGGAATGTCGGCAAAAACATTCAGTACTTC. This chain connects TRBV29-1 to TRBJ2-4, with D maybe TRBD1 (6 bases). CDR3 length: 15 amino acids. V lost 2 bases to trimming and J lost 3 bases, with 14 bases between them. Germline lookup yields CDR1 SQVTM and CDR2 ANQGSEA.

This clonotype has more than one count but fewer than ten. The rearrangement uses TRBV12-3 or TRBV12-4 and TRBJ2-1; no clear D gene. V dropped 6 bases and J dropped 8 bases, with 14 bases sitting between them. CDR3 size: 13 residues. This CDR3 is CASSEINWDEQFF. Written as DNA, the CDR3 is TGTGCCAGCAGCGAGATAAATTGGGATGAGCAGTTCTTC.

This chain uses TRBV7-8 with TRBJ1-1; D perhaps matches TRBD1 (5 bases). The CDR3 has 13 residues. Between the trimmed V and J ends, which lost 4 bases and 4 bases, there was a span of 10 bases. Germline V CDR1 and CDR2: SGHVS, FQNEAQ. CDR3 sequence (DNA): TGTGCCAGCAGCTCCAGGGCCGGCACTGAAGCTTTCTTT. It yields the protein CASSSRAGTEAFF. Full variable domain (missing parts from reference TRBV7-8 and TRBJ1-1): GAGVSQSPRYKVAKRGQDVALRCDPISGHVSLFWYQQALGQGPEFLTYFQNEAQLDKSGLPSDRFFAERPEGSVSTLKIQRTQQEDSAVYLCASSSRAGTEAFFGQGTRLTVV.

J is TRBJ2-7 and V is TRBV6-5; 7 bases are a match to TRBD1. The CDR3 is made up of 15 amino acids. With V trimmed by 0 bases and J by 3 bases, 5 bases remained unmatched. Germline-derived CDR1 and CDR2 are MNHEY and SVGAGI. The CDR3 coding sequence is TGTGCCAGCAGTTACTCCCGCGGACAGGTCTACGAGCAGTACTTC. This sequence encodes CASSYSRGQVYEQYF.

V and J are TRBV9 and TRBJ1-1; no clear D gene. There are 15 residues in the CDR3. CDR1 is SGDLS and CDR2 is YYNGEE in the germline V gene. V lost 1 base, J lost 0 bases, and 10 bases lay in between. In DNA, the CDR3 is TGTGCCAGCAGCGTAAGTTCAGCGATGAACACTGAAGCTTTCTTT. Protein sequence: CASSVSSAMNTEAFF.

The chain recombines TRBV7-2 with TRBJ1-2; TRBD1 matches at 10 bases. The CDR3 spans 17 residues. The trim removed 5 bases at V and 4 bases at J, leaving 13 bases unmatched. Germline lookup yields CDR1 SGHTA and CDR2 FQGNSA. The CDR3 spells CASSPLTGGPIPYGYTF. In DNA, the CDR3 is TGTGCCAGCAGCCCCTTGACAGGGGGCCCGATCCCCTATGGCTACACCTTC.

The chain uses TRBV6-1 and TRBJ1-6, with 9 bases fitting TRBD1. Germline CDR1 MNHNS, CDR2 SASEGT. The CDR3 consists of 14 residues. Trimming cost V 10 bases and J 7 bases; bases outside gene matches: 8. This CDR3 reads CATPGDRANSPLHF. The CDR3 coding sequence is TGTGCCACCCCAGGGGACAGGGCCAATTCACCCCTCCACTTT.

The V call is TRBV5-1, the J call TRBJ2-2; D may be TRBD1 or TRBD2 (5 bases each). Germline values: CDR1 SGHRS, CDR2 YFSETQ. This CDR3 is 16 amino acids long. Trimming shortened V by 4 bases and J by 5 bases, and 18 bases separated the two germline ends. Here the CDR3 DNA reads TGCGCCAGCAGCGCCCTCCGGGACCACACGACCGGGGAGCTGTTTTTT. As protein: CASSALRDHTTGELFF. The full variable domain, its missing parts supplied by reference TRBV5-1 and TRBJ2-2, is KAGVTQTPRYLIKTRGQQVTLSCSPISGHRSVSWYQQTPGQGLQFLFEYFSETQRNKGNFPGRFSGRQFSNSRSEMNVSTLELGDSALYLCASSALRDHTTGELFFGEGSRLTVL.

A few counts support this clonotype. V is TRBV10-3 and J is TRBJ2-1, with TRBD2 matching 13 bases. CDR3 size: 16 residues. Germline CDR1 reads ENHRY; CDR2 reads SYGVKD. V shed 6 bases and J 7 bases; nucleotides not matched to a gene: 9. The CDR3 sequence: CAIRPDTSGRGNEQFF. The CDR3 coding sequence is TGTGCCATCAGGCCCGATACTAGCGGGAGGGGGAATGAGCAGTTCTTC.

This clonotype has a handful of counts. The J gene is TRBJ2-5, the V gene TRBV5-1; TRBD1 aligns across 7 bases. CDR1 SGHRS and CDR2 YFSETQ come from the germline V gene. The CDR3 has 16 amino acids. The junction had 6 bases not matched to a gene; V was cut back by 0 bases and J by 1 base. The CDR3 nucleotides read TGCGCCAGCAGCTTGGAAGGGGGCAAGTCCCAAGAGACCCAGTACTTC. Protein: CASSLEGGKSQETQYF.